This T cell receptor beta chain stems from a study of regulatory T cells in long-lasting Graves disease. Study conclusions and caveats: Preferential use of TRBV28, TRBJ1-2 and TRBJ2-5 was seen in persistent disease.

This clonotype was detected ten times or more. Its target is not known. Germline V lookup: CDR1 SGHKS, CDR2 YYEKEE (reference sequence). The CDR3 has 17 residues. V lost 0 bases and J lost 0; bases outside the gene matches: 7. In building TCR beta libraries, iRepertoire HTBI primers were used together with Arm-PCR of CDR3 regions. A single record per CDR3 protein comes from TCRdb applying MiXCR to the multiplex PCR reads. The table records 400,000 to 450,000 distinct CDR3 sequences, roughly 17% of them present only once. Time point defined: newly diagnosed GD, antithyroid drugs for less than 3 months. RNA extracted from PBMCs served as the sequencing template. The same data also contributed to another study, on T cells in Graves' hyperthyroidism and ophthalmopathy.

This sequence joins TRBV5-5 and TRBJ2-7, with 9 nucleotides matching TRBD2. Sample: peripheral blood mononuclear cells (PBMCs), taken at new diagnosis, from a patient treated with antithyroid drugs. This TCR derives from a woman between 25 and 40 years old with Graves disease. The CDR3 region has the DNA TGTGCCAGCAGCTTGGATCCGGGACTAGCAGGCTCCTACGAGCAGTACTTC. Protein sequence: CASSLDPGLAGSYEQYF.